What follows are 26 T cell receptor beta chains derived from one specimen sequenced in a study of shared clonotypes between healthy human individuals. Profiling relied on immunoSEQ multiplex PCR, and the TCRdb table lists in-frame clones only, not all of them. The table includes 2 million to 2.5 million clones, approximately 95% detected once. Sample: naive CD4+ T cells from PBMCs. Subset noted: CD45RA+ positively selected. The receptor set was obtained from a man aged 18 to 29 in good health. Some clones in this sample may be carry-over from other donors' samples.

V gene TRBV6-5 combines with J gene TRBJ1-5; 8 positions match TRBD1. J lost 8 bases, V lost 7 bases, and 7 bases had no gene match. The CDR3 length is 13 residues. Germline loops: CDR1 MNHEY, CDR2 SVGAGI. The CDR3 region has the DNA TGTGCCAGCAACAGACAGGGGCCGGAGCCCCAGCATTTT. As protein: CASNRQGPEPQHF.

The J gene is TRBJ2-7, the V gene TRBV6-5, with TRBD1 as a possible D gene (6 bases). V was clipped by 5 bases and J by 5 bases, with 19 bases between them. This CDR3 has 15 amino acids. The germline V gene encodes CDR1 MNHEY and CDR2 SVGAGI. The CDR3 reads CASSATGTIVNEQYF. CDR3 sequence (DNA): TGTGCCAGCAGTGCTACAGGGACAATCGTGAACGAGCAGTACTTC.

This clone has more than one count but fewer than ten. This chain uses TRBV5-4 with TRBJ1-5; 11 bases agree with TRBD1. Germline V gives CDR1 SGHNT, CDR2 YYREEE (reference sequence). This CDR3 region has 13 residues. Trimming cost V 10 bases and J 6 bases; bases outside gene matches: 6. The DNA of the CDR3 is TGTGCCGGACAGGGGGCGCTGGGTCAGCCCCAGCATTTT. This codes for CAGQGALGQPQHF.

Comments on this clone: The sample holds other DNA sequences that translate to the same CDR3. V usage is TRBV7-3 and J usage is TRBJ2-3, with 9 bases fitting TRBD2. The germline V gene encodes CDR1 SGHTA and CDR2 FQGTGA. CDR3 size: 15 residues. V lost 5 bases to trimming and J lost 3 bases; unmatched junction nucleotides: 6. The CDR3 region is CASSLSGSGTDTQYF. CDR3 sequence (DNA): TGTGCCAGCAGCCTTAGCGGGAGTGGAACAGATACGCAGTATTTT.

The V gene is TRBV5-1, the J gene TRBJ2-7, with TRBD1 identical over 9 bases. The V gene end was trimmed by 2 bases and the J gene end by 0 bases; junction bases not matched to a gene: 9. Germline CDR1 and CDR2: SGHRS and YFSETQ. The CDR3 loop spans 17 amino acids. The CDR3 is CASSFGPLGQGSYEQYF. CDR3 in DNA: TGCGCCAGCAGCTTTGGACCCCTGGGACAGGGCTCCTACGAGCAGTACTTC. Using reference TRBV5-1 and TRBJ2-7 for the parts outside the CDR3, the full variable domain is KAGVTQTPRYLIKTRGQQVTLSCSPISGHRSVSWYQQTPGQGLQFLFEYFSETQRNKGNFPGRFSGRQFSNSRSEMNVSTLELGDSALYLCASSFGPLGQGSYEQYFGPGTRLTVT.

This clone occurred a few times. Other DNA sequences in this specimen translate into the identical CDR3. V and J are TRBV18 and TRBJ1-5, with TRBD1 matching over 8 bases. Germline values: CDR1 KGHSH, CDR2 LQKENI. V trimming: 3 bases; J trimming: 3 bases; junction bases outside the gene matches: 1. This CDR3 is built from 14 residues. Here the CDR3 reads CASSPGQVNQPQHF. CDR3 coding DNA: TGTGCCAGCTCACCGGGACAGGTCAATCAGCCCCAGCATTTT.

The chain recombines TRBV7-3 with TRBJ2-1; the D gene is possibly TRBD1 (5 bases). The V end was cut by 5 bases, the J end by 8 bases, with 16 bases between. The CDR3 is 14 residues long. Per germline, CDR1 SGHTA and CDR2 FQGTGA. The CDR3 DNA follows: TGTGCCAGCAGCCTTCAGGGTAATACGGATGAGCAGTTCTTC. Translated: CASSLQGNTDEQFF.

V is TRBV6-4 and J is TRBJ2-7; the match to TRBD2 covers 10 bases. There are 20 residues in the CDR3. V was clipped by 4 bases and J by 3 bases; unmatched bases: 21. Germline CDR1 reads MRHNA; CDR2 reads SNTAGT. CDR3 protein: CASSVPHSDTGTSEYYEQYF. The CDR3 DNA reads TGTGCCAGCAGTGTCCCCCATTCAGATACCGGGACTAGCGAATACTACGAGCAGTACTTC.

This chain joins TRBV30 and TRBJ2-2, with TRBD1 identical over 12 bases. Germline V gene lookup returns CDR1 GTSNPN and CDR2 SVGIG (reference sequence). The junction had 3 bases not matched to a gene; V was cut back by 5 bases and J by 5 bases. The CDR3 sequence is 14 residues long. CDR3 sequence reads: CAWAGQGATGELFF. The CDR3 DNA is TGTGCCTGGGCGGGACAGGGGGCTACCGGGGAGCTGTTTTTT.

J is TRBJ2-1 and V is TRBV5-4; 9 positions match TRBD1. Per germline, CDR1 SGHNT and CDR2 YYREEE (reference sequence). The junction had 3 bases not matched to a gene; V was cut back by 3 bases and J by 5 bases. CDR3 length: 14 residues. CDR3 protein: CASSSGQGDNEQFF. For the CDR3, the DNA is TGTGCCAGCAGCTCGGGACAGGGTGACAATGAGCAGTTCTTC.

The chain carries TRBV5-1 and TRBJ2-5, with D possibly being TRBD1 (5 bases). CDR3 length: 16 residues. Trimming took off 3 bases at V and 4 bases at J, with 19 bases between the two ends. The V gene's germline CDR1 is SGHRS and CDR2 YFSETQ. This CDR3 is CASSSRAAGLTETQYF. In DNA, the CDR3 is TGCGCCAGCAGCTCCCGTGCGGCAGGGTTGACAGAGACCCAGTACTTC.

V usage is TRBV9 and J usage is TRBJ2-5, with 9 bases matching TRBD1. Trimming cost V 0 bases and J 6 bases; bases outside gene matches: 6. Germline V CDR1 and CDR2: SGDLS, YYNGEE. The CDR3 spans 15 residues. The CDR3 nucleotides read TGTGCCAGCAGCGTAGCAACAGGGGGCGCACAGACCCAGTACTTC. Protein: CASSVATGGAQTQYF.

DNA for the CDR3: TGTGCCAGCAGCTTGGGGGGAGGTCGGGACACAGATACGCAGTATTTT. It yields the protein CASSLGGGRDTDTQYF. This chain links TRBV5-4 with TRBJ2-3; weak D call: TRBD2 (6 bases). Per the germline V gene, CDR1 is SGHNT and CDR2 is YYREEE (reference sequence). The CDR3 loop spans 16 amino acids. Deletions cut 0 bases from V and 2 bases from J, with 13 bases between.

The V call is TRBV28, the J call TRBJ2-4; 13 nucleotides align to TRBD2. In germline, CDR1 is MDHEN, CDR2 SYDVKM. Losses at the gene ends were 3 bases for V and 2 bases for J; bases not matched to a gene: 1. This CDR3 has 16 residues. The CDR3 bases are TGTGCCAGCAGTTTCGGGACTAGCGGGACCAAAAACATTCAGTACTTC. This translates into CASSFGTSGTKNIQYF.

The chain combines TRBV5-1 with TRBJ1-1; D perhaps matches TRBD1 (6 bases). Trimming stripped 4 bases from V and 2 bases from J, with 24 bases between. This CDR3 has 18 residues. Germline V gene sequence: CDR1 SGHRS, CDR2 YFSETQ. CDR3 nucleotide sequence: TGCGCCAGCAGCCCCATCGGGGTACAGGGCTACTCCAACACTGAAGCTTTCTTT. Its translation: CASSPIGVQGYSNTEAFF.

The V and J genes are TRBV7-2 and TRBJ2-1; weak D call: TRBD2 (5 bases). Trimming left V 2 bases short and J 0 bases short, with 11 bases between. Germline V gene lookup returns CDR1 SGHTA and CDR2 FQGNSA. The CDR3 extends over 16 amino acids. CDR3 amino acids: CASSLSVGSSYNEQFF. CDR3 nucleotides: TGTGCCAGCAGCTTATCGGTGGGGAGCTCCTACAATGAGCAGTTCTTC.

The chain couples TRBV18 to TRBJ2-7; D may correspond to TRBD1 or TRBD2 (5 bases each). The V and J ends lost 3 bases and 4 bases respectively, with 16 bases between them. The CDR3 has 15 residues. In germline, CDR1 is KGHSH, CDR2 LQKENI. This CDR3 is CASSPGTATYYEQYF. The CDR3 nucleotides are TGTGCCAGCTCACCGGGGACCGCGACGTATTACGAGCAGTACTTC.

The chain recombines TRBV6-5 with TRBJ2-1; a possible D gene is TRBD2 (5 bases). The CDR3 sequence is 14 residues long. CDR1 MNHEY and CDR2 SVGAGI come from the germline V gene. V lost 8 bases to trimming and J lost 5 bases, with 16 bases between them. CDR3 loop: CASAPGLNNNEQFF. The CDR3 DNA reads as TGTGCCAGCGCACCGGGATTAAACAACAATGAGCAGTTCTTC.

The gene calls are TRBV5-4 and TRBJ1-2; a weak D match, TRBD1 (6 bases). V lost 0 bases to trimming and J lost 8 bases, with 20 bases between them. Germline CDR1 and CDR2: SGHNT and YYREEE (reference sequence). CDR3 length equals 16 residues. The CDR3 coding sequence is TGTGCCAGCAGCTTGGTTCAGGGGCCAGGCTGGTCCGGCTACACCTTC. This encodes CASSLVQGPGWSGYTF.

This sequence joins TRBV7-2 and TRBJ2-1; no definite D call. Germline V gives CDR1 SGHTA, CDR2 FQGNSA. The CDR3 length is 17 residues. Trimming cost V 0 bases and J 6 bases, with 18 bases left between them. CDR3 loop: CASSLAGNSRNGNEQFF. The DNA of the CDR3 is TGTGCCAGCAGCTTAGCGGGAAACTCCCGGAACGGCAATGAGCAGTTCTTC.

The chain has TRBV5-1 and TRBJ1-2, with TRBD1 matching over 7 bases. The germline CDR1 and CDR2 sequences are SGHRS and YFSETQ. This CDR3 is built from 14 residues. Trimming at V came to 4 bases and at J to 8 bases, leaving 11 bases not matched to a gene. The CDR3 loop is CASSPVQGGYGYTF. CDR3 bases: TGCGCCAGCAGCCCGGTGCAGGGGGGCTACGGCTACACCTTC.

This rearrangement joins TRBV7-2 to TRBJ2-1; a weak D match, TRBD2 (6 bases). Trimming removed 2 bases from V and 6 bases from J, with 14 bases in between. The CDR3 consists of 15 residues. Germline V gene data show CDR1 as SGHTA and CDR2 as FQGNSA. The CDR3 reads CASSLYMGLANEQFF. The DNA for the CDR3 is TGTGCCAGCAGCTTATACATGGGACTCGCCAATGAGCAGTTCTTC.

This clone was seen only once. The chain joins TRBV4-1 to TRBJ2-5, with D possibly being TRBD2 (5 bases). With the DNA end fitting TRBJ2-7 better, the J assignment may be wrong. The germline gives CDR1 MGHRA, CDR2 YSYEKL. This CDR3 comprises 15 residues. The CDR3 bases are TGCGCCAGCAGCCAAGAATCGGGGAAAACCTACGAGCAGTACTTC. This sequence encodes CASSQESGKTYEQYF.

The chain carries TRBV5-1 and TRBJ2-2, with 7 bases identical to TRBD1. This CDR3 is built from 16 residues. The germline V gene has CDR1 SGHRS and CDR2 YFSETQ. The V gene end was trimmed by 2 bases and the J gene end by 1 base; junction bases not matched to a gene: 5. CDR3 DNA: TGCGCCAGCAGCTTCCAGGGGGTACGGAACACCGGGGAGCTGTTTTTT. As protein: CASSFQGVRNTGELFF.

The chain combines TRBV5-1 with TRBJ1-5, with D possibly matching TRBD1 (6 bases). The CDR3 runs to 14 residues. Germline-derived CDR1 and CDR2 are SGHRS and YFSETQ. The V end was cut by 4 bases, the J end by 5 bases, with 13 bases between. The DNA of the CDR3 is TGCGCCAGCAGCCTTACAGGGTCCGATCAGCCCCAGCATTTT. It is translated as CASSLTGSDQPQHF. Together with reference TRBV5-1 and TRBJ1-5, the CDR3 gives the full variable domain: KAGVTQTPRYLIKTRGQQVTLSCSPISGHRSVSWYQQTPGQGLQFLFEYFSETQRNKGNFPGRFSGRQFSNSRSEMNVSTLELGDSALYLCASSLTGSDQPQHFGDGTRLSIL.

The chain links TRBV30 to TRBJ2-7; possibly TRBD1 for D (5 bases). Trimming left V 1 base short and J 3 bases short, with 7 bases between. Germline V gives CDR1 GTSNPN, CDR2 SVGIG (reference sequence). The CDR3 runs 12 residues. The CDR3 reads CAWSEGDYEQYF. DNA for the CDR3: TGTGCCTGGAGTGAAGGGGACTACGAGCAGTACTTC. The whole variable domain, filled in from reference TRBV30 and TRBJ2-7, reads SQTIHQWPATLVQPVGSPLSLECTVEGTSNPNLYWYRQAAGRGLQLLFYSVGIGQISSEVPQNLSASRPQDRQFILSSKKLLLSDSGFYLCAWSEGDYEQYFGPGTRLTVT.